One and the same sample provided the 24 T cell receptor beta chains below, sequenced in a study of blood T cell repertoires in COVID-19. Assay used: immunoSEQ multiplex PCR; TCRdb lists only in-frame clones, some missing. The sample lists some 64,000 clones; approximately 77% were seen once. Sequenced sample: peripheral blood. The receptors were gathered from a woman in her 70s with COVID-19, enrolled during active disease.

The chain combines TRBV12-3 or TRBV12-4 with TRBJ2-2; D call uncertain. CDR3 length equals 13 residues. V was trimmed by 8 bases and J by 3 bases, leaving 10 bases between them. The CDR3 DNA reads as TGTGCCAGCCTCCTTCCTTACACCGGGGAGCTGTTTTTT. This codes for CASLLPYTGELFF.

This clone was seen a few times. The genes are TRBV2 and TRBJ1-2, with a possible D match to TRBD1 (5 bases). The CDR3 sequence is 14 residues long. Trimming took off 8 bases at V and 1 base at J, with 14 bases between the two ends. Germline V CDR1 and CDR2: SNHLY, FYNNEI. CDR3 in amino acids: CASGGGPHNYGYTF. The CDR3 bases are TGTGCCAGCGGGGGGGGACCCCATAACTATGGCTACACCTTC.

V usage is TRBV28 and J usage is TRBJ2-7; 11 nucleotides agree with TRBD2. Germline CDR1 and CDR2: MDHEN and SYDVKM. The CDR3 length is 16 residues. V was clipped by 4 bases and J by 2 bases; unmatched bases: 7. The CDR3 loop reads CASSSGLAGDTYEQYV. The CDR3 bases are TGTGCCAGCAGTTCCGGACTAGCGGGTGACACCTACGAGCAGTACGTC.

CDR3 nucleotide sequence: TGCGCCAGCAGCCAAGATCTCGCAGGGTTGGCTGAAGCTTTCTTT. It encodes CASSQDLAGLAEAFF. The J gene is TRBJ1-1, the V gene TRBV4-3; D might be TRBD1 (5 bases). Between the trimmed V and J ends, which lost 0 bases and 6 bases, there was a span of 14 bases. CDR1 and CDR2 (germline): LGHNA, YSLEER. The CDR3 totals 15 residues.

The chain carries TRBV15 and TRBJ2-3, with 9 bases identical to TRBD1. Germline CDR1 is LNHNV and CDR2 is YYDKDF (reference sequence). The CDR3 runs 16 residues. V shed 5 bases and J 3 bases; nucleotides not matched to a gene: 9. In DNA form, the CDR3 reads TGTGCCACCAGCGTTCCGGGACAGGGCCTAACAGATACGCAGTATTTT. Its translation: CATSVPGQGLTDTQYF.

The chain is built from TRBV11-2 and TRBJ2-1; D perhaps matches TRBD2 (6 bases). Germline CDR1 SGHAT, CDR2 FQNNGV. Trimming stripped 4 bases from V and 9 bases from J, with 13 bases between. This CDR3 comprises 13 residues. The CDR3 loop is CASSYTSLPEQFF. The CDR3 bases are TGTGCCAGCAGCTATACTAGCCTGCCTGAGCAGTTCTTC.

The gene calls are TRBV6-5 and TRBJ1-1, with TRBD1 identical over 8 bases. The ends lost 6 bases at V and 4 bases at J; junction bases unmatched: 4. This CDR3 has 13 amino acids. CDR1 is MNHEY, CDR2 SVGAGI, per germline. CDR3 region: CASRYTGGTEAFF. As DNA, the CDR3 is TGTGCCAGCAGGTATACAGGGGGCACTGAAGCTTTCTTT.

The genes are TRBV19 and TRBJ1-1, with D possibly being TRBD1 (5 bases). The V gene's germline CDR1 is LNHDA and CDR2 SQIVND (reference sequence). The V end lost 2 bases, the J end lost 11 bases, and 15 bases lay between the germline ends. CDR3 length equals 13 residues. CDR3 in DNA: TGTGCCAGTAGTATAACGCGAACAGGAGAGGCTTTCTTT. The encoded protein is CASSITRTGEAFF.

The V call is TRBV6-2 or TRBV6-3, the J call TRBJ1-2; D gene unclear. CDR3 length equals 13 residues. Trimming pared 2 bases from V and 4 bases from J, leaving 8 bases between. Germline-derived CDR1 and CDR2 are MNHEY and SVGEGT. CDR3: CASSYSLIYGYTF. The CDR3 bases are TGTGCCAGCAGTTACAGCCTCATCTATGGCTACACCTTC.

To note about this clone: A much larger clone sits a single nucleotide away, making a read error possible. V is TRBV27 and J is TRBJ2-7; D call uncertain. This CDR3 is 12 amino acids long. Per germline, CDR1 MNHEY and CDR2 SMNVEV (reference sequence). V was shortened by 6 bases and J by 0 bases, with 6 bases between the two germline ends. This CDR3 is CASSPSSYEQYV. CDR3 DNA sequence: TGTGCCAGCAGCCCGAGCTCCTACGAGCAGTACGTC.

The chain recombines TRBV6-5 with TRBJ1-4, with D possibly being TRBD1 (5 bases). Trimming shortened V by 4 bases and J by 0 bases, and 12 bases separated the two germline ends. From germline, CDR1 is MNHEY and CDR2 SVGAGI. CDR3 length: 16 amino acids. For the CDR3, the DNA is TGTGCCAGCAGTTCCCGCGGGACTCCAACTAATGAAAAACTGTTTTTT. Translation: CASSSRGTPTNEKLFF.

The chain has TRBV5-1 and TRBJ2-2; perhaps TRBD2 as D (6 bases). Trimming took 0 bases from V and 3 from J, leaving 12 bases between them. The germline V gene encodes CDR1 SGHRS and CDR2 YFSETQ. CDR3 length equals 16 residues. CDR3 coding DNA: TGCGCCAGCAGCTTGGAATTTAGCGGTGACACCGGGGAGCTGTTTTTT. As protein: CASSLEFSGDTGELFF.

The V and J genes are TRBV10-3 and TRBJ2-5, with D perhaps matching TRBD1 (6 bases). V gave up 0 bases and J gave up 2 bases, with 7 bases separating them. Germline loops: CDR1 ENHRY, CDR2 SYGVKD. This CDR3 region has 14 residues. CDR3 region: CAISESDRQETQYF. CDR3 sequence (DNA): TGTGCCATCAGTGAGTCCGACAGGCAAGAGACCCAGTACTTC.

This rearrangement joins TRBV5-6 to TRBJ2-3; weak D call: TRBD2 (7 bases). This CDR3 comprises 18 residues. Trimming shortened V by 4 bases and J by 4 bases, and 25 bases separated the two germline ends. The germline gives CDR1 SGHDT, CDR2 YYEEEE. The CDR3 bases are TGTGCCAGCAGCGGACCGCGGGGGCCGGGGATGTGGGCAGATACGCAGTATTTT. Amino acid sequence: CASSGPRGPGMWADTQYF.

The CDR3, as DNA: TGTGCCACCAGGGGGCACCAAGAGACCCAGTACTTC. It yields the protein CATRGHQETQYF. V and J are TRBV10-3 and TRBJ2-5; 8 bases line up with TRBD1. Unmatched junction bases numbered 1, after V lost 10 bases and J lost 0 bases. This CDR3 is 12 amino acids long. The germline CDR1 and CDR2 sequences are ENHRY and SYGVKD.

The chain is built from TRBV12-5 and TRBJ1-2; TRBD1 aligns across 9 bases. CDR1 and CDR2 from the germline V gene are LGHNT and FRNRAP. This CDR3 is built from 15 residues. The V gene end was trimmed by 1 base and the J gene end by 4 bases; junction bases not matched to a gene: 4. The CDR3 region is CASGLGTGVGYGYTF. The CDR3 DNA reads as TGTGCTAGTGGTTTGGGGACAGGGGTAGGCTATGGCTACACCTTC.

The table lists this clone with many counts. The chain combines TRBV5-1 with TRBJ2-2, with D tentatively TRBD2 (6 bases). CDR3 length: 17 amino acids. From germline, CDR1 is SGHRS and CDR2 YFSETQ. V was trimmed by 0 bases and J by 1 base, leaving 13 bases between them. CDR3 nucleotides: TGCGCCAGCAGCTTGGACCCCGGGACTCTGAACACCGGGGAGCTGTTTTTT. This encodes CASSLDPGTLNTGELFF.

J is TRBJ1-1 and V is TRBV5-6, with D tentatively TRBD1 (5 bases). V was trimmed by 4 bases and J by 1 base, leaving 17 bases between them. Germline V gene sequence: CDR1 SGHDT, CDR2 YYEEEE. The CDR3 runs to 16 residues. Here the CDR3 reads CASSPRGAGWNTEAFF. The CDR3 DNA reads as TGTGCCAGCAGCCCCCGTGGGGCAGGGTGGAACACTGAAGCTTTCTTT.

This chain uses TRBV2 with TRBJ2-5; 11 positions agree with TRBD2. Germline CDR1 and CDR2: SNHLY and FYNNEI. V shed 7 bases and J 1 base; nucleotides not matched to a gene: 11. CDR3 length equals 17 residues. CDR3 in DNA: TGTGCCAGCATTGGGGCTAGCGGGGGGCCTACCCAAGAGACCCAGTACTTC. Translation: CASIGASGGPTQETQYF. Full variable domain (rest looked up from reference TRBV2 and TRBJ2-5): EPEVTQTPSHQVTQMGQEVILRCVPISNHLYFYWYRQILGQKVEFLVSFYNNEISEKSEIFDDQFSVERPDGSNFTLKIRSTKLEDSAMYFCASIGASGGPTQETQYFGPGTRLLVL.

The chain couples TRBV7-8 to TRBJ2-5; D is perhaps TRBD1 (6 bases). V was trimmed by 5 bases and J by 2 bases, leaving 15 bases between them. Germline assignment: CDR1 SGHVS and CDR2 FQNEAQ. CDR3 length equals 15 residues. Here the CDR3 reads CASSAMNRDQETQYF. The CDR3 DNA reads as TGTGCCAGCAGCGCGATGAACAGGGATCAAGAGACCCAGTACTTC.

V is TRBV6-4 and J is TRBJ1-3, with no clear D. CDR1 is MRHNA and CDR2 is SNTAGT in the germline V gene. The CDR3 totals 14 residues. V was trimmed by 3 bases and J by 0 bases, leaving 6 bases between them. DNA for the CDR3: TGTGCCAGCAGTGAATCCAGCTCTGGAAACACCATATATTTT. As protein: CASSESSSGNTIYF.

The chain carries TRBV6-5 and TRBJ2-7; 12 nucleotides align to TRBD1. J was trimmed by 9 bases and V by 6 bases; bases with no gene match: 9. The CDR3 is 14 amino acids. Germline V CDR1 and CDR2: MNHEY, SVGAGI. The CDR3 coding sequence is TGTGCCAGCAGCCCACCGGGACAGGGGGCAAGGCAGTACTTC. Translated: CASSPPGQGARQYF.

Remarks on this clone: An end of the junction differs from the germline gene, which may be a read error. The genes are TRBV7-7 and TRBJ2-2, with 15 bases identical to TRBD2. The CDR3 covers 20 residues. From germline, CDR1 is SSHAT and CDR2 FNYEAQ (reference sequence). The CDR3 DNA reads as TGTGCTAGCAGCCCCCCGCGCGGACTAGCGGGAGGGACGTTGACCGGGGAGCTGTTTTTT. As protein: CASSPPRGLAGGTLTGELFF.

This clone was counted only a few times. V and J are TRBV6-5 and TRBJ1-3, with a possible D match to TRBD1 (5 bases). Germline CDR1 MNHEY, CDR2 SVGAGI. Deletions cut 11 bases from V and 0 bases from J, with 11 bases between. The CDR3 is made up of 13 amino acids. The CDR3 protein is CAAHRPSGNTIYF. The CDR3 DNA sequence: TGTGCCGCGCACAGGCCCTCTGGAAACACCATATATTTT.